Described below is a single T cell receptor beta chain sequence and its context. As originally analysed: ImmunoSEQ gave junction-only sequences without quality scores, so filtering differed. Libraries were prepared by immunoSEQ multiplex PCR; TCRdb keeps only in-frame clonotypes and omits some of them. D and trimming come from the DNA, and the V and J calls and clone size come from that table. The data hold more than 400,000 clones, with 90% to 97% observed a single time. This record belongs to a study of shared clonotypes between healthy human individuals. The germline V gene encodes CDR1 LGHNA and CDR2 YNFKEQ. The CDR3 runs to 16 residues. V shed 0 bases and J shed 6 bases, with 14 bases lying between them.

This clonotype was sampled from a woman under 40 in good health. Material for sequencing was naive CD4+ T cells sorted from blood. As for subset: CD45RA+ positively selected. The chain links TRBV4-2 to TRBJ2-2; D is unresolved. CDR3 coding DNA: TGTGCCAGCAGCCAAGACGGGCGTCCCTCTCCCGGGGAGCTGTTTTTT. Encoded protein: CASSQDGRPSPGELFF.